The 20 T cell receptor beta chains below were found in one sample sequenced in a study of OX40 agonist ivuxolimab in advanced cancers. TCRdb keeps only in-frame clones here, not all; method: immunoSEQ multiplex PCR. The data contain around 80,000 clones, 84% of them singletons. The material sequenced was CD4+ or CD8+ T cells sorted from blood, taken in a trial of the OX40 agonist ivuxolimab. These receptors were collected from an adult with an advanced solid tumor such as melanoma, head and neck, liver or kidney cancer.

This chain uses TRBV29-1 with TRBJ2-1, with D possibly being TRBD2 (8 bases). The V gene's germline CDR1 is SQVTM and CDR2 ANQGSEA. The CDR3 contains 13 residues. Between the trimmed V and J ends, which lost 5 bases and 8 bases, there was a span of 16 bases. The CDR3 nucleotides read TGCAGCGTTAAGCGGGGGCAGGGGGATGAGCAGTTCTTC. Its protein is CSVKRGQGDEQFF.

The genes are TRBV27 and TRBJ2-7, with 7 bases matching TRBD1. This CDR3 has 17 amino acids. The germline CDR1 and CDR2 sequences are MNHEY and SMNVEV (reference sequence). After removal of 7 bases from V and 4 bases from J, the junction contained 19 bases not matched to a gene. The CDR3: CASKRGRFQGDIYEQYF. The CDR3 coding sequence is TGTGCCAGCAAGAGGGGGCGGTTCCAGGGGGATATATACGAGCAGTACTTC.

This chain connects TRBV11-3 to TRBJ1-1; D may be TRBD1 (5 bases). The CDR3 is made up of 16 amino acids. Trimming left V 3 bases short and J 2 bases short, with 16 bases between. CDR1 SGHNT and CDR2 YENEEA come from the germline V gene. CDR3 sequence (DNA): TGTGCCAGCAGCTTGAGATTACAGGCAACTAACACTGAAGCTTTCTTT. It specifies CASSLRLQATNTEAFF.

This chain links TRBV5-8 with TRBJ2-4; 8 bases map to TRBD2. Trimming cost V 1 base and J 7 bases; bases outside gene matches: 4. This CDR3 has 14 amino acids. The germline gives CDR1 SGHTS, CDR2 YDEGEE. CDR3: CASSLPGGVNIQYF. CDR3 bases: TGTGCCAGCAGCTTGCCCGGGGGGGTGAACATTCAGTACTTC. The whole variable domain, filled in from reference TRBV5-8 and TRBJ2-4, reads EAGVTQSPTHLIKTRGQQATLRCSPISGHTSVYWYQQALGLGLQFLLWYDEGEERNRGNFPPRFSGRQFPNYSSELNVNALELEDSALYLCASSLPGGVNIQYFGAGTRLSVL.

The J gene is TRBJ1-5, the V gene TRBV5-8, with unresolved D. With 0 bases removed from V and 0 bases from J, the gap between germline ends came to 4 bases. This CDR3 contains 14 residues. The germline gives CDR1 SGHTS, CDR2 YDEGEE. The CDR3 DNA reads as TGTGCCAGCAGCTTGGTTAATAGCAATCAGCCCCAGCATTTT. Translating gives CASSLVNSNQPQHF. Based on the CDR3 plus reference TRBV5-8 and TRBJ1-5, the full variable domain is EAGVTQSPTHLIKTRGQQATLRCSPISGHTSVYWYQQALGLGLQFLLWYDEGEERNRGNFPPRFSGRQFPNYSSELNVNALELEDSALYLCASSLVNSNQPQHFGDGTRLSIL.

Only one count was recorded for this clone. The J gene is TRBJ1-1, the V gene TRBV11-2, with D unclear. From germline, CDR1 is SGHAT and CDR2 FQNNGV. This CDR3 is built from 13 residues. The V gene lost 3 bases and the J gene lost 1 base, with 6 bases spanning the gap. CDR3 loop: CASSFPSNTEAFF. CDR3 in DNA: TGTGCCAGCAGCTTTCCCTCGAACACTGAAGCTTTCTTT.

The chain couples TRBV5-1 to TRBJ1-1; D not resolved. V dropped 4 bases and J dropped 0 bases, with 13 bases sitting between them. The CDR3 has 15 amino acids. CDR1 is SGHRS, CDR2 YFSETQ, per germline. The CDR3 protein is CASSRTDGVNTEAFF. The CDR3 bases are TGCGCCAGCAGCCGCACCGACGGGGTGAACACTGAAGCTTTCTTT.

The rearrangement links TRBV4-1 to TRBJ2-4; 9 positions agree with TRBD2. CDR1 and CDR2 from the germline V gene are MGHRA and YSYEKL. CDR3 length equals 18 residues. V lost 0 bases, J lost 0 bases, and 6 bases stayed unmatched. The DNA of the CDR3 is TGCGCCAGCAGCCAAGACGGGGCGGGGGGGCTAGCCAAAAACATTCAGTACTTC. This codes for CASSQDGAGGLAKNIQYF.

Here the CDR3 reads CASSLGPPGQPNSPLHF. The CDR3 DNA is TGTGCCAGCAGCTTAGGTCCCCCCGGACAGCCCAATTCACCCCTCCACTTT. The chain uses TRBV7-2 and TRBJ1-6; TRBD1 might be the D (6 bases). V was pared by 1 base and J by 7 bases, with 17 bases between. CDR1 SGHTA and CDR2 FQGNSA come from the germline V gene. The CDR3 spans 17 residues.

This chain uses TRBV6-1 with TRBJ1-1; no reliable D call. With 3 bases removed from V and 11 bases from J, the gap between germline ends came to 13 bases. Germline V gene data show CDR1 as MNHNS and CDR2 as SASEGT. The CDR3 covers 12 residues. The chain's CDR3 is CASSDSVGLAFF. CDR3 nucleotides: TGTGCCAGCAGTGACTCGGTGGGTTTGGCTTTCTTT.

The chain recombines TRBV11-2 with TRBJ2-3; D unresolved. Trimming left V 0 bases short and J 4 bases short, with 5 bases between. CDR3 size: 13 residues. The germline V gene encodes CDR1 SGHAT and CDR2 FQNNGV. CDR3 DNA: TGTGCCAGCAGCTTAGATCCCCCAGATACGCAGTATTTT. Translating it yields CASSLDPPDTQYF.

The chain combines TRBV5-1 with TRBJ1-1, with 7 bases lining up with TRBD1. From germline, CDR1 is SGHRS and CDR2 YFSETQ. V shed 5 bases and J 1 base; nucleotides not matched to a gene: 5. This CDR3 spans 14 amino acids. As DNA, the CDR3 is TGCGCCAGCAGAACGGGACAGACGAACACTGAAGCTTTCTTT. It translates to CASRTGQTNTEAFF.

This CDR3 is CASSSRASLPYEQYF. Written as DNA, the CDR3 is TGTGCCAGCAGCTCTCGGGCCAGCCTCCCCTACGAGCAGTACTTC. The rearrangement links TRBV9 to TRBJ2-5, with D uncertain. The DNA end is a closer match to TRBJ2-7, so the J assignment may be wrong. The CDR3 runs 15 residues. The germline gives CDR1 SGDLS, CDR2 YYNGEE.

The chain is built from TRBV5-1 and TRBJ1-1, with D perhaps matching TRBD1 (6 bases). The CDR3 has 13 amino acids. V shed 2 bases and J shed 5 bases, with 10 bases lying between them. Germline V gene data show CDR1 as SGHRS and CDR2 as YFSETQ. The CDR3 DNA reads as TGCGCCAGCAGCTTACAGGGTGAGACTGAAGCTTTCTTT. The encoded protein is CASSLQGETEAFF.

This chain connects TRBV12-5 to TRBJ1-5; no definite D call. Germline values: CDR1 LGHNT, CDR2 FRNRAP. Trimming took off 3 bases at V and 10 bases at J, with 7 bases between the two ends. The CDR3 is 11 residues long. The CDR3 loop reads CASGLESPQHF. CDR3 bases: TGTGCTAGTGGTTTAGAAAGTCCCCAGCATTTT.

V and J are TRBV11-2 and TRBJ2-5, with 7 bases identical to TRBD2. The V segment lost 5 bases and the J segment 1 base; nucleotides outside the gene matches: 10. CDR3 size: 16 residues. Germline CDR1 is SGHAT and CDR2 is FQNNGV. The CDR3 DNA reads TGTGCCAGCAGCCCCTGGGAGGGACTTCTCCAAGAGACCCAGTACTTC. Translated, it gives CASSPWEGLLQETQYF. Based on the CDR3 plus reference TRBV11-2 and TRBJ2-5, the full variable domain is EAGVAQSPRYKIIEKRQSVAFWCNPISGHATLYWYQQILGQGPKLLIQFQNNGVVDDSQLPKDRFSAERLKGVDSTLKIQPAKLEDSAVYLCASSPWEGLLQETQYFGPGTRLLVL.

Concerning this clone: This sample also contains other DNA sequences that code for the same CDR3. This chain uses TRBV11-2 with TRBJ2-3; a weak D match, TRBD2 (5 bases). CDR3 size: 14 residues. Deletions cut 1 base from V and 4 bases from J, with 9 bases between. Germline V gives CDR1 SGHAT, CDR2 FQNNGV. For the CDR3, the DNA is TGTGCCAGCAGCTTAGGGCTAGCCGCAGATACGCAGTATTTT. The encoded protein is CASSLGLAADTQYF.

V gene TRBV6-5 combines with J gene TRBJ1-5, with 7 nucleotides matching TRBD1. The CDR3 is 14 residues long. The junction had 7 bases not matched to a gene; V was cut back by 6 bases and J by 5 bases. Germline V lookup: CDR1 MNHEY, CDR2 SVGAGI. The CDR3 loop reads CASSPGQAHQPQHF. In nucleotides, the CDR3 is TGTGCCAGCAGCCCCGGACAGGCCCATCAGCCCCAGCATTTT.

This chain joins TRBV5-5 and TRBJ1-1; D uncertain. The V end was cut by 6 bases, the J end by 5 bases, with 14 bases between. There are 13 residues in the CDR3. In germline, CDR1 is SGHKS, CDR2 YYEKEE (reference sequence). The CDR3 DNA sequence: TGTGCCAGCAACCTTATCGCTAGGACTGAAGCTTTCTTT. Its protein is CASNLIARTEAFF.

The genes are TRBV7-3 and TRBJ1-1, with unresolved D. The CDR3 length is 13 residues. Germline assignment: CDR1 SGHTA and CDR2 FQGTGA. V lost 2 bases and J lost 1, with 5 bases in between. CDR3 coding DNA: TGTGCCAGCAGCTTATCAGCGAACACTGAAGCTTTCTTT. It specifies CASSLSANTEAFF.